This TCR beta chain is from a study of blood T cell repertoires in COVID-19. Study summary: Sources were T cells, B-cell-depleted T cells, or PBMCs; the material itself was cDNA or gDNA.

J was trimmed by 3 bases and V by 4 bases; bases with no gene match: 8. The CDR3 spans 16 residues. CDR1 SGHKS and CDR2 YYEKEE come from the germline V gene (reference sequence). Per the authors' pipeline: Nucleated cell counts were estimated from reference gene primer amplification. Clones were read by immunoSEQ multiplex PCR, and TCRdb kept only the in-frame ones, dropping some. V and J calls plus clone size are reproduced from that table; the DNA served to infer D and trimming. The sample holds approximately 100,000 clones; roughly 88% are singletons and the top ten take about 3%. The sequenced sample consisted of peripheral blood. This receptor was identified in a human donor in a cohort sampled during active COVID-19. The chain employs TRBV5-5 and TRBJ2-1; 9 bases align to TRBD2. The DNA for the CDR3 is TGTGCCAGCAGCGCCGGGGGAGCGGGAGGCTACAATGAGCAGTTCTTC. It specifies CASSAGGAGGYNEQFF.